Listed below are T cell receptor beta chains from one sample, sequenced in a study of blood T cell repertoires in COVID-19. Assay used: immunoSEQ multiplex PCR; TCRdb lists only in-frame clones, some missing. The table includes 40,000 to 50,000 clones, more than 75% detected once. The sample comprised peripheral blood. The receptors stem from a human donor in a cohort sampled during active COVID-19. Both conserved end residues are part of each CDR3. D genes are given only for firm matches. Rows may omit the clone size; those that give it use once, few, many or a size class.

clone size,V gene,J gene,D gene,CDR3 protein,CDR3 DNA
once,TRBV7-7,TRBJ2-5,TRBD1,CASSSLGRQGQETQYF,TGTGCTAGCAGCTCCTTAGGGCGACAGGGCCAAGAGACCCAGTACTTC
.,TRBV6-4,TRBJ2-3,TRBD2,CASSKLAGGFSDTQYF,TGTGCCAGCAGCAAACTAGCGGGAGGGTTCTCAGATACGCAGTATTTT
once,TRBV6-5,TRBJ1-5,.,CASSYSWERNQPQHF,TGTGCCAGCAGTTACTCTTGGGAGCGCAATCAGCCCCAGCATTTT
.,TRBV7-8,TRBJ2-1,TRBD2,CASSLVLGGRGGNEQFF,TGTGCCAGCAGCTTAGTTTTAGGCGGGAGAGGCGGCAATGAGCAGTTCTTC
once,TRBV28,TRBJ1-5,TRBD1,CASSYGQASNQPQHF,TGTGCCAGCAGTTATGGACAGGCTAGCAATCAGCCCCAGCATTTT
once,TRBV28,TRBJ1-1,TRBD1,CASSLPGQGALVPEAFF,TGTGCCAGCAGTCTGCCGGGACAGGGGGCCCTAGTCCCTGAAGCTTTCTTT
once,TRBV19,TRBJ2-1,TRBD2,CASSKGRAPNEQFF,TGTGCCAGTAGTAAGGGGAGGGCCCCCAATGAGCAGTTCTTC
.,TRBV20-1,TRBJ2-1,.,CSAIYNEQFF,TGCAGTGCCATTTACAATGAGCAGTTCTTC
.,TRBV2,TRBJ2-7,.,CASSEWAYYEQYF,TGTGCCAGCAGTGAGTGGGCCTACTACGAGCAGTACTTC
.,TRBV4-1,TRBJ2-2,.,CASSQEGREVVRNTGELFF,TGCGCCAGCAGCCAAGAGGGCAGGGAGGTCGTAAGGAACACCGGGGAGCTGTTTTTT
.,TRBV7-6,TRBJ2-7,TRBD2,CASSLVALTSEIPYEQYF,TGTGCCAGCAGCTTAGTGGCGTTGACTAGCGAAATCCCCTACGAGCAGTACTTC
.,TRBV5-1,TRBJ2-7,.,CASSLASRSTYEQYF,TGCGCCAGCAGCTTAGCGAGCCGGAGTACCTACGAGCAGTACTTC
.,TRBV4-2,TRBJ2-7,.,CASSQDLVGAGYEQYF,TGTGCCAGCAGCCAAGATCTTGTGGGAGCGGGTTACGAGCAGTACTTC
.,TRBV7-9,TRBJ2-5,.,CASSPRTAYQETQYF,TGTGCCAGCAGCCCCCGGACAGCGTACCAAGAGACCCAGTACTTC
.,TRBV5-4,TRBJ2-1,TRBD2,CASSFFLASGGYNEQFF,TGTGCCAGCAGCTTTTTCCTGGCTAGCGGAGGTTACAATGAGCAGTTCTTC
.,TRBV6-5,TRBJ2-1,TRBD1,CASSPRDRSNNEQFF,TGTGCCAGCAGTCCCCGGGACAGAAGCAACAATGAGCAGTTCTTC
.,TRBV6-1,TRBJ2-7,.,CASSEEAGESYEQYF,TGTGCCAGCAGTGAAGAGGCGGGCGAATCTTACGAGCAGTACTTC
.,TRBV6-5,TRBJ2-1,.,CASKKGAYSYNEQFF,TGTGCCAGCAAAAAGGGAGCGTATTCCTACAATGAGCAGTTCTTC
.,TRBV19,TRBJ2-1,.,CASSIALGRSSYNEQFF,TGTGCCAGTAGTATAGCCCTAGGGAGGAGCTCCTACAATGAGCAGTTCTTC
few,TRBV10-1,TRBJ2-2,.,CASSESATALNTGELFF,TGCGCCAGCAGTGAGTCCGCGACAGCGTTGAACACCGGGGAGCTGTTTTTT
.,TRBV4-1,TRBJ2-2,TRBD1,CASSLTDRGQIGELFF,TGCGCCAGCAGCCTGACGGACAGGGGGCAAATCGGGGAGCTGTTTTTT
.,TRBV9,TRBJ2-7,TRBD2,CASSPWGETSGSSYEQYF,TGTGCCAGCAGCCCGTGGGGGGAGACTAGCGGAAGCTCCTACGAGCAGTACTTC
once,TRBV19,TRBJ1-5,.,CASSIVDYSNQPQHF,TGTGCCAGTAGTATTGTGGACTATAGCAATCAGCCCCAGCATTTT
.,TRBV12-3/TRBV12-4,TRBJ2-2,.,CASTAGTGELFF,TGTGCCAGCACCGCGGGTACCGGGGAGCTGTTTTTT
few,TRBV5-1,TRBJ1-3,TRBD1,CASSLRTGVGNTIYF,TGCGCCAGCAGCTTAAGAACAGGGGTTGGAAACACCATATATTTT
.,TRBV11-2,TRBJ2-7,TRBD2,CASSLTREGVYEQYF,TGTGCCAGCAGCTTAACGCGGGAGGGCGTTTACGAGCAGTACTTC
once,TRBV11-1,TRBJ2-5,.,CASRRRDSQPQETQYF,TGTGCCAGCAGACGCCGGGACTCCCAACCCCAAGAGACCCAGTACTTC
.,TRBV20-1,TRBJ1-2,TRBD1,CSASLRGPSRGYTF,TGCAGTGCTAGTCTCAGGGGGCCGAGCCGCGGCTACACCTTC
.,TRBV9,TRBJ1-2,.,CASSVEGHPGGGYTF,TGTGCCAGCAGCGTAGAGGGACACCCGGGAGGGGGCTACACCTTC
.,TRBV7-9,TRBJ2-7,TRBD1,CASSPRTGSSEQYF,TGTGCCAGCAGCCCCCGGACAGGATCAAGCGAGCAGTACTTC